This TCR beta chain stems from a study of blood T cell repertoires in COVID-19. About the research overall: Nucleic acid was either cDNA or gDNA, and it came from T cells, B-cell-depleted T cells, or PBMCs.

Study processing details: Cell counts per sample came from amplifying reference gene primers. The protocol was immunoSEQ multiplex PCR, while the TCRdb copy is restricted to in-frame clones and leaves out a portion. V, J and clone size are those of that table, while D and trimming were read from the DNA. The sample lists about 200,000 clones, roughly 82% occurring once. Germline V gives CDR1 MGHRA, CDR2 YSYEKL. There are 18 residues in the CDR3. V shed 1 base, J shed 2 bases, and the junction held 8 bases outside the gene matches. The sequence derives from a man aged 35 to 55 who had recovered from COVID-19. The material sequenced was PBMCs or T cells enriched from blood (not recorded which). The chain employs TRBV4-1 and TRBJ2-7, with 13 bases lining up with TRBD2. The CDR3 here is CASSQGGTSGDLTYEQYF. CDR3 bases: TGCGCCAGCAGCCAAGGGGGGACTAGCGGGGACCTAACCTACGAGCAGTACTTC.